These 12 T cell receptor beta chains came from one sample sequenced in a study of blood T cell repertoires in COVID-19. Profiled with immunoSEQ multiplex PCR; TCRdb holds only in-frame clones, not every one. Of about 200,000 clones in the sample, approximately 90% were seen once. Sequenced: peripheral blood. The receptors were gathered from a woman between 40 and 55 years old who had recovered from COVID-19.

The genes are TRBV7-2 and TRBJ2-2, with D hard to call. Germline CDR1 SGHTA, CDR2 FQGNSA. Trimming pared 6 bases from V and 1 base from J, leaving 12 bases between. This CDR3 is 15 amino acids long. The CDR3 here is CASSRLSRNTGELFF. CDR3 nucleotides: TGTGCCAGCAGTCGCTTATCTAGGAACACCGGGGAGCTGTTTTTT.

A single count supports this clone. The chain carries TRBV19 and TRBJ2-1; 11 positions agree with TRBD2. Germline assignment: CDR1 LNHDA and CDR2 SQIVND (reference sequence). The CDR3 spans 14 residues. Trimming removed 4 bases from V and 10 bases from J; junction bases left unmatched: 6. CDR3: CASSTTSGSSEQFF. The CDR3 DNA reads TGTGCCAGTAGTACCACTAGCGGGAGTAGCGAGCAGTTCTTC.

The gene calls are TRBV28 and TRBJ2-7; tentatively, D is TRBD1 (5 bases). V was shortened by 6 bases and J by 2 bases, with 11 bases between the two germline ends. The CDR3 has 13 residues. Germline V lookup: CDR1 MDHEN, CDR2 SYDVKM. CDR3 sequence: CASRGAGPYEQYF. The CDR3 nucleotides are TGTGCCAGCAGAGGGGCAGGTCCCTACGAGCAGTACTTC.

The chain couples TRBV11-2 to TRBJ2-1; tentatively, D is TRBD2 (7 bases). V lost 7 bases to trimming and J lost 3 bases, with 16 bases between them. CDR3 length: 15 residues. CDR1 is SGHAT and CDR2 is FQNNGV in the germline V gene. DNA for the CDR3: TGTGCCAGCATGGGCGTGCGGGGGCGCTACAATGAGCAGTTCTTC. Translated: CASMGVRGRYNEQFF.

The V and J genes are TRBV20-1 and TRBJ1-1, with a weak D call TRBD1 (5 bases). The CDR3 extends over 14 amino acids. Germline loops: CDR1 DFQATT, CDR2 SNEGSKA (reference sequence). The V and J ends lost 3 bases and 4 bases respectively, with 15 bases between them. This CDR3 reads CSASWGGSGTEAFF. CDR3 nucleotide sequence: TGCAGTGCTAGTTGGGGGGGTTCGGGCACTGAAGCTTTCTTT.

This chain joins TRBV5-6 and TRBJ2-7, with D perhaps TRBD2 (5 bases). This CDR3 region has 14 residues. Trimming shortened V by 0 bases and J by 2 bases, and 9 bases separated the two germline ends. Germline V gene sequence: CDR1 SGHDT, CDR2 YYEEEE. CDR3 protein: CASSLVGVAYEQYF. CDR3 nucleotide sequence: TGTGCCAGCAGCTTGGTCGGGGTTGCCTACGAGCAGTACTTC. The whole variable domain, filled in from reference TRBV5-6 and TRBJ2-7, reads DAGVTQSPTHLIKTRGQQVTLRCSPKSGHDTVSWYQQALGQGPQFIFQYYEEEERQRGNFPDRFSGHQFPNYSSELNVNALLLGDSALYLCASSLVGVAYEQYFGPGTRLTVT.

The chain employs TRBV21-1 and TRBJ2-7; the DNA was not compared with TRBD1, the D call given in the table. TRBV21-1 represents a pseudogene. This CDR3 spans 12 amino acids. The CDR3, as DNA: TGTGCCAACGGCAGGGATACCTACGAGCAGTACTTC. Translated, it gives CANGRDTYEQYF.

This clone was counted only a few times. The genes are TRBV30 and TRBJ2-1, with D perhaps TRBD1 (6 bases). V dropped 2 bases and J dropped 15 bases, with 23 bases sitting between them. This CDR3 region has 14 residues. In germline, CDR1 is GTSNPN, CDR2 SVGIG (reference sequence). This CDR3 is CAWSKGAGEYLWFF. Here the CDR3 DNA reads TGTGCCTGGAGTAAAGGGGCAGGGGAATACCTTTGGTTCTTC.

CDR3 sequence: CAWRRGGGGTGELFF. CDR3 DNA sequence: TGTGCCTGGAGGCGGGGGGGCGGCGGGACCGGGGAGCTGTTTTTT. This chain joins TRBV30 and TRBJ2-2; 9 bases agree with TRBD2. The germline V gene has CDR1 GTSNPN and CDR2 SVGIG (reference sequence). The CDR3 sequence is 15 residues long. V was pared by 3 bases and J by 5 bases, with 7 bases of the junction left unmatched.

This chain uses TRBV18 with TRBJ1-2; D is undetermined. The length of the CDR3 is 14 residues. The V gene's germline CDR1 is KGHSH and CDR2 LQKENI. V was trimmed by 2 bases and J by 3 bases, leaving 10 bases between them. The CDR3 sequence: CASSPAGEDYGYTF. The CDR3 DNA follows: TGTGCCAGCTCACCAGCTGGGGAGGACTATGGCTACACCTTC.

This chain links TRBV28 with TRBJ2-7; 9 bases fit TRBD2. Germline loops: CDR1 MDHEN, CDR2 SYDVKM. The CDR3 runs 16 residues. V dropped 4 bases and J dropped 0; count of bases not matched to a gene: 7. The CDR3 DNA reads TGTGCCAGCAGTTCAGTAGCGGGAGAACTCTCCTACGAGCAGTACTTC. This codes for CASSSVAGELSYEQYF.

The genes are TRBV5-4 and TRBJ2-1; 16 bases agree with TRBD2. Germline CDR1 is SGHNT and CDR2 is YYREEE (reference sequence). V dropped 3 bases and J dropped 0; count of bases not matched to a gene: 9. The CDR3 is 20 amino acids. The CDR3 bases are TGTGCCAGCAGCTGGGGGGCGGGACTAGCGGGAGGGCCCTCCTACAATGAGCAGTTCTTC. It is translated as CASSWGAGLAGGPSYNEQFF.